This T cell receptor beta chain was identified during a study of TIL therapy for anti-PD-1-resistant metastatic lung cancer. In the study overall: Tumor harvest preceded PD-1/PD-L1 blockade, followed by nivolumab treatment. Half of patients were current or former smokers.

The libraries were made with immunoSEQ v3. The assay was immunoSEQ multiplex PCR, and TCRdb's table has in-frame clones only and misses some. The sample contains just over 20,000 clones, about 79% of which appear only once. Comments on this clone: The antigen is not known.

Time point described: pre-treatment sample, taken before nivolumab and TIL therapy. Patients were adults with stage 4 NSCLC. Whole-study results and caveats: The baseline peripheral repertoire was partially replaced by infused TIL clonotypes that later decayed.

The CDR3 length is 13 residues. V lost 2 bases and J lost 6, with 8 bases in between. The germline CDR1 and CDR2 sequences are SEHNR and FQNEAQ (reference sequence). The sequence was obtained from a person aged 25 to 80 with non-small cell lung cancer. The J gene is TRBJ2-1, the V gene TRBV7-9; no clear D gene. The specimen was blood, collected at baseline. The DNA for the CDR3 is TGTGCCAGCAGCTTAAGGCCCGGCAATGAGCAGTTCTTC. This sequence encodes CASSLRPGNEQFF.